The clone carrying this TCR beta chain has more than one count but fewer than ten. The data belong to a study of blood T cells in healthy people across ages. Next came a second PCR, run for about 7 to 12 cycles, which used a sample-barcoded 5' primer along with a J-beta primer mix. TCRdb redid the calling of the 5' RACE reads with MiXCR, one entry per CDR3 protein. The data show about 800,000 distinct CDR3 sequences, more than 45% seen once. Trimming pared 1 base from V and 7 bases from J, leaving 11 bases between. The CDR3 consists of 13 residues. Germline V gene sequence: CDR1 SEHNR, CDR2 FQNEAQ (reference sequence).

The sample comprised blood. The TCR originated in a man aged 30-40 years in good health. The chain joins TRBV7-9 to TRBJ2-7, with D unclear. CDR3 residues: CASSLVPGNEQYF. Written as DNA, the CDR3 is TGTGCCAGCAGCTTAGTGCCTGGCAATGAGCAGTACTTC. Based on the CDR3 plus reference TRBV7-9 and TRBJ2-7, the full variable domain is DTGVSQNPRHKITKRGQNVTFRCDPISEHNRLYWYRQTLGQGPEFLTYFQNEAQLEKSRLLSDRFSAERPKGSFSTLEIQRTEQGDSAMYLCASSLVPGNEQYFGPGTRLTVT.